The rows below give T cell receptor beta chains drawn from one sample of a study of CD8 T cells in Susac syndrome. TCRdb recomputed calls from the immunoSEQ multiplex PCR reads with MiXCR, one row per CDR3 protein. The top ten clones hold 0.15% to 0.25% of a sample with some 60,000 distinct CDR3 sequences, 85% to 95% of them seen once. Source material: CD8+ T cells from PBMCs. These receptors originate from a human donor in good health. The CDR3 runs from the conserved cysteine through the conserved F or W. Each record gives: V gene, clone size, D gene, J gene, CDR3 DNA, CDR3 protein. A D gene is named only where the DNA matches it firmly. Some rows mark clone size as missing; the rest say once, few, many or name a class of expanded clone.

TRBV30	.	.	TRBJ2-3	TGTGCCTGGGACTCAGGAGATACGCAGTATTTT	CAWDSGDTQYF
TRBV18	.	TRBD1	TRBJ1-1	TGTGCCAGCTCGCGGACGACAGGGGATTACACTGAAGCTTTCTTT	CASSRTTGDYTEAFF
TRBV19	.	.	TRBJ1-1	TGTGCCAGTAGACCTCTGGGGGCGGAGGACACTGAAGCTTTCTTT	CASRPLGAEDTEAFF
TRBV6-2/TRBV6-3	.	TRBD2	TRBJ2-1	TGTGCCAGCAGGCCTAGCGGGGCATATACCTACAATGAGCAGTTCTTC	CASRPSGAYTYNEQFF
TRBV6-1	.	.	TRBJ2-1	TGTGCCAGCAGTGAAGGCCTAAATCCCTCCTACAATGAGCAGTTCTTC	CASSEGLNPSYNEQFF
TRBV29-1	.	.	TRBJ2-2	TGCAGCGTTGTGAGGGAGTCCGGGGAGCTGTTTTTT	CSVVRESGELFF
TRBV9	.	.	TRBJ2-2	TGTGCCAGCAGCGAAGAGGGAATCGGGGAGCTGTTTTTT	CASSEEGIGELFF
TRBV2	.	TRBD1	TRBJ2-7	TGTGCCAGCAGTTGGGACAGGGGAACCTACGAGCAGTACTTC	CASSWDRGTYEQYF
TRBV5-4	.	TRBD2	TRBJ2-2	TGTGCCAGCAGGAAAACTAGCGGGGGAAACACCGGGGAGCTGTTTTTT	CASRKTSGGNTGELFF
TRBV7-9	.	TRBD1	TRBJ1-6	TGTGCCAGCAGCTTAGGTTCAGGGGGGAATTCACCCCTCCACTTT	CASSLGSGGNSPLHF
TRBV12-3/TRBV12-4	.	.	TRBJ1-2	TGTGCCAGCAGTTTTACGCAGGGGCTAGATGGCTACACCTTC	CASSFTQGLDGYTF
TRBV7-6	.	.	TRBJ1-1	TGTGCCAGCAGCTCGCCGGGCCCCAAAAACACTGAAGCTTTCTTT	CASSSPGPKNTEAFF
TRBV7-9	.	.	TRBJ1-4	TGTGCCAGCAGCGGGGGGCAGGGAGCAACTAATGAAAAACTGTTTTTT	CASSGGQGATNEKLFF
TRBV5-6	.	TRBD1	TRBJ1-1	TGTGCCAGCAGCCCCGGGACAGGCCTTGAAGCTTTCTTT	CASSPGTGLEAFF
TRBV10-3	.	TRBD2	TRBJ2-2	TGTGCCATCAGTGCCGGACTAGCGGGTAACACCGGGGAGCTGTTTTTT	CAISAGLAGNTGELFF
TRBV29-1	few	.	TRBJ2-7	TGCAGCGTTCATAACGGCGGGACCTACGAGCAGTACTTC	CSVHNGGTYEQYF
TRBV29-1	.	.	TRBJ2-7	TGCAGCGTTGAGTTGAGAGGCGGAGCCGGGATCTACGAGCAGTGCTTC	CSVELRGGAGIYEQCF
TRBV10-3	.	.	TRBJ1-6	TGTGCCATCAGTGAGACAGCGAGCTCCTATAATTCACCCCTCCACTTT	CAISETASSYNSPLHF
TRBV28	.	TRBD1	TRBJ2-5	TGTGCCAGCAGTCTTGGACAGGTCCAAGAGACCCAGTACTTC	CASSLGQVQETQYF
TRBV4-1	.	.	TRBJ1-6	TGCGCCAGCAGCCACAAGGGTGCCGGCTCCTATAATTCACCCCTCCACTTT	CASSHKGAGSYNSPLHF
TRBV7-3	.	.	TRBJ2-2	TGTGCCAGCAGCTGGGGAAGGGGCGTCACCGGGGAGCTGTTTTTT	CASSWGRGVTGELFF
TRBV27	.	TRBD1	TRBJ1-5	TGTGCCAGCAGTCCATCGACAGGGGAAGCGATTCAGCCCCAGCATTTT	CASSPSTGEAIQPQHF
TRBV25-1	once	.	TRBJ2-7	TGTGCCAGCAGTGAAGCGGCAGCCGGCTACGAGCAGTACTTC	CASSEAAAGYEQYF
TRBV23-1	.	TRBD1	TRBJ1-5	TGCGCCAGCAGTCAAGTTACCGGGACAGGGGGACCTCAGCCCCAGCATTTT	CASSQVTGTGGPQPQHF
TRBV5-5	.	.	TRBJ2-1	TGTGCCAGCAGGTTGGACGGCTTTGAGCAGTTCTTC	CASRLDGFEQFF
TRBV2	.	TRBD2	TRBJ2-3	TGTGCCAGCAGTGATCTAGCGGGGGCCACAGATACGCAGTATTTT	CASSDLAGATDTQYF
TRBV28	.	TRBD1	TRBJ2-5	TGTGCCAGCAGTCCGACAGGGGGGACCCAGTACTTC	CASSPTGGTQYF
TRBV7-6	.	.	TRBJ2-2	TGTGCCAGCAGCACAAGAGGCACAGGGTGGGAGCTGTTTTTT	CASSTRGTGWELFF
TRBV27	.	TRBD1	TRBJ2-7	TGTGCCAGCAGTTTCGACAGGGGCTACGAGCAGTACTTC	CASSFDRGYEQYF
TRBV7-8	few	TRBD1	TRBJ2-7	TGTGCCAGCAGCTTAGGGACAGGGGCGAGCTCCTACGAGCAGTACTTC	CASSLGTGASSYEQYF
TRBV3-1	.	.	TRBJ1-2	TGTGCCAGCAGCCAAAACAGGGTTCAAAACTATGGCTACACCTTC	CASSQNRVQNYGYTF
TRBV27	.	.	TRBJ1-5	TGTGCCAGCAGTTTTAGGGACGATGGTCAGCCCCAGCATTTT	CASSFRDDGQPQHF
TRBV27	.	.	TRBJ2-1	TGTGCCAGCAGTTTATCTACTCAAGGCTCCTACAATGAGCAGTTCTTC	CASSLSTQGSYNEQFF
TRBV5-5	.	.	TRBJ1-1	TGTGCCAGCAGCTTCTCCGGAGGGCTTGAGACTGAAGCTTTCTTT	CASSFSGGLETEAFF
TRBV9	.	.	TRBJ2-2	TGTGCCAGCAGCAATACGGGGGGCACGAACACCGGGGAGCTGTTTTTT	CASSNTGGTNTGELFF
TRBV9	.	TRBD1	TRBJ1-1	TGTGCCAGCAGCGTGGGACAGGGGGGCACTGAAGCTTTCTTT	CASSVGQGGTEAFF
TRBV12-3/TRBV12-4	.	.	TRBJ1-1	TGTGCCAGCAGTAAGGGCACTGAAGCTTTCTTT	CASSKGTEAFF